One sample yielded the 18 T cell receptor beta chains listed below, sequenced in a study of T cell repertoires in cytomegalovirus infection. TCRdb independently ran MiXCR on the reads; one entry per CDR3 protein. The profile shows hundreds of thousands of distinct CDR3 sequences, about a sixth of them singletons. Sequencing was done on a sample of PBMCs. The source of these receptors is a human donor in good health (CMV status not recorded). Some clones in this sample may be carry-over from other donors' samples.

V and J are TRBV6-1 and TRBJ2-1, with D possibly matching TRBD1 (6 bases). The CDR3 is 13 amino acids. Trimming took 5 bases from V and 7 from J, leaving 12 bases between them. Germline V lookup: CDR1 MNHNS, CDR2 SASEGT. CDR3 sequence (DNA): TGTGCCAGCAGTCCGACAGGATCGAATGAGCAGTTCTTC. As protein: CASSPTGSNEQFF.

This clonotype was observed at least ten times. The chain combines TRBV12-3 or TRBV12-4 with TRBJ1-1, with D possibly being TRBD1 (6 bases). V gave up 7 bases and J gave up 0 bases, with 9 bases separating them. The CDR3 runs 13 residues. The CDR3 region is CASTGQMNTEAFF. The CDR3 DNA follows: TGTGCCAGCACCGGACAGATGAACACTGAAGCTTTCTTT.

This clonotype has at least ten counts. The chain has TRBV28 and TRBJ2-1, with 9 bases fitting TRBD1. The CDR3 has 17 residues. Trimming cost V 6 bases and J 5 bases; bases outside gene matches: 14. Germline V gene sequence: CDR1 MDHEN, CDR2 SYDVKM. CDR3 DNA sequence: TGTGCCAGCAGCACCAATACACAGGGGGCGGGTGACAATGAGCAGTTCTTC. It specifies CASSTNTQGAGDNEQFF.

This clonotype was counted ten times or more. V gene TRBV7-3 combines with J gene TRBJ2-3, with D tentatively TRBD2 (7 bases). CDR3 length equals 18 residues. V was cut by 1 base and J by 2 bases, with 19 bases left in between. CDR1 and CDR2 (germline): SGHTA, FQGTGA. The chain's CDR3 is CASSLNRDYHLDTDTQYF. CDR3 nucleotide sequence: TGTGCCAGCAGCTTAAACAGGGACTACCACTTGGACACAGATACGCAGTATTTT.

The sample holds a few counts of this clonotype. The V call is TRBV20-1, the J call TRBJ1-4; the D is unclear. Germline values: CDR1 DFQATT, CDR2 SNEGSKA (reference sequence). This CDR3 is 13 amino acids long. Trimming removed 6 bases at V and 0 bases at J, with 8 bases between. This chain's CDR3 is CSALIPTNEKLFF. CDR3 DNA: TGCAGTGCCCTAATACCAACTAATGAAAAACTGTTTTTT.

This clonotype came up a few times. The chain uses TRBV12-3 or TRBV12-4 and TRBJ2-5, with D tentatively TRBD2 (5 bases). Trimming left V 5 bases short and J 3 bases short, with 22 bases between. The CDR3 contains 17 residues. The DNA for the CDR3 is TGTGCCAGCAGTGCGTTAGCCCCTTTGGGGAGCGAAGAGACCCAGTACTTC. Protein product: CASSALAPLGSEETQYF.

This clonotype has at least ten counts. The chain couples TRBV7-2 to TRBJ2-3; a weak D match, TRBD1 (6 bases). The CDR3 is made up of 14 amino acids. Germline V CDR1 and CDR2: SGHTA, FQGNSA. V was shortened by 5 bases and J by 5 bases, with 14 bases between the two germline ends. CDR3 sequence reads: CASSVLGAEDTQYF. CDR3 in DNA: TGTGCCAGCAGCGTCCTGGGGGCCGAAGATACGCAGTATTTT.

This clonotype was seen repeatedly, ten times or more. The chain links TRBV7-2 to TRBJ2-3, with 8 nucleotides matching TRBD1. The CDR3 is made up of 14 amino acids. From germline, CDR1 is SGHTA and CDR2 FQGNSA. The ends lost 1 base at V and 7 bases at J; junction bases unmatched: 4. The CDR3 bases are TGTGCCAGCAGCTTAGGGACAGGGACCAATACGCAGTATTTT. Protein product: CASSLGTGTNTQYF.

This chain links TRBV5-6 with TRBJ2-5; TRBD1 agrees at 7 bases. Looked up from germline, CDR1 is SGHDT and CDR2 is YYEEEE. The CDR3 loop spans 14 amino acids. The V and J ends lost 0 bases and 5 bases, in that order; junction bases with no gene match: 4. The CDR3 DNA follows: TGTGCCAGCAGCTTGGCATTCAGGGGGGAGACCCAGTACTTC. Protein: CASSLAFRGETQYF.

The chain carries TRBV7-7 and TRBJ2-1, with TRBD1 as a possible D gene (6 bases). Germline assignment: CDR1 SSHAT and CDR2 FNYEAQ (reference sequence). The CDR3 sequence is 14 residues long. The germline V and J ends were trimmed by 5 bases and 10 bases, with 18 bases remaining between them. CDR3 loop: CASSQDPTGHEQFF. The CDR3 nucleotides are TGTGCCAGCAGCCAGGACCCTACAGGGCACGAGCAGTTCTTC.

The chain combines TRBV3-1 with TRBJ1-5, with D uncertain. CDR3 size: 12 residues. The V gene's germline CDR1 is LGHDT and CDR2 YNNKEL (reference sequence). The V and J ends lost 5 bases and 7 bases respectively, with 9 bases between them. The CDR3 loop reads CASSAPRQPQHF. The CDR3 DNA is TGTGCCAGCAGCGCCCCTCGGCAGCCCCAGCATTTT.

A few counts support this clonotype. This sequence joins TRBV10-3 and TRBJ1-2; D not resolved. The V end lost 8 bases, the J end lost 8 bases, and 15 bases lay between the germline ends. The germline CDR1 and CDR2 sequences are ENHRY and SYGVKD. This CDR3 contains 12 residues. CDR3 protein: CAIGQRLEGYTF. CDR3 DNA sequence: TGTGCCATCGGTCAGCGGCTAGAGGGCTACACCTTC.

The chain joins TRBV15 to TRBJ1-2; D is possibly TRBD1 (6 bases). V lost 1 base and J 0 bases, leaving 15 bases between the germline ends. Germline values: CDR1 LNHNV, CDR2 YYDKDF (reference sequence). The length of the CDR3 is 17 residues. CDR3 DNA: TGTGCCACCAGCAGAGCCCCAACAGGGAACCCTAACTATGGCTACACCTTC. Amino acids: CATSRAPTGNPNYGYTF.

This clonotype showed up just a few times. The J gene is TRBJ2-1, the V gene TRBV10-3; D uncertain. The CDR3 runs 16 residues. Per germline, CDR1 ENHRY and CDR2 SYGVKD. The V end lost 3 bases, the J end lost 4 bases, and 16 bases lay between the germline ends. This CDR3 is CAISDSAAERYNEQFF. The CDR3 nucleotides read TGTGCCATCAGTGACTCAGCCGCCGAGCGATACAATGAGCAGTTCTTC.

V gene TRBV20-1 combines with J gene TRBJ2-7; D might be TRBD2 (5 bases). Germline values: CDR1 DFQATT, CDR2 SNEGSKA (reference sequence). Trimming stripped 1 base from V and 4 bases from J, with 8 bases between. The CDR3 is 12 residues long. In nucleotides, the CDR3 is TGCAGTGCTAGAGGGGGAGAATACGAGCAGTACTTC. Its protein product is CSARGGEYEQYF.

This clonotype was observed a few times. This chain's CDR3 is CATTERGETQYF. DNA of the CDR3: TGTGCCACCACCGAGCGGGGAGAGACCCAGTACTTC. The chain has TRBV10-3 and TRBJ2-5; 7 positions agree with TRBD2. Germline trimming cut 10 bases from V and 4 bases from J; bases unmatched to any gene: 6. The germline V gene has CDR1 ENHRY and CDR2 SYGVKD. This CDR3 spans 12 amino acids.

This clonotype turned up a few times. The CDR3 is CASSPTGTGGAEAFF. CDR3 sequence (DNA): TGTGCCAGCAGTCCTACCGGGACAGGGGGAGCTGAAGCTTTCTTT. V and J are TRBV12-3 or TRBV12-4 and TRBJ1-1; 11 positions agree with TRBD1. CDR3 length: 15 amino acids. With V trimmed by 5 bases and J by 6 bases, 8 bases remained unmatched.

This clonotype was detected only a few times. The V gene is TRBV24-1, the J gene TRBJ2-7; D perhaps matches TRBD1 (6 bases). Germline values: CDR1 KGHDR, CDR2 SFDVKD. Trimming removed 4 bases from V and 2 bases from J, with 11 bases in between. The CDR3 totals 14 residues. The CDR3 DNA follows: TGTGCCACCAGTGACCCCGGGACACCCTACGAGCAGTACTTC. Translation: CATSDPGTPYEQYF.